This T cell receptor beta chain is from a study of T cell repertoires in cytomegalovirus infection (dated by TCRdb to between 2018 and 2020). Study-wide context: Donor HLA type was relevant to the analysis, as public TCR beta signatures indicated carriage of CMV infection together with the matching HLA type. The paper's findings and limits, for the study overall: The ex vivo response was dominated by HLA-C-restricted CMV-specific TCR beta clonotypes, which also provided the single most frequent clonotype in two of eight donors. In both this cohort and an independent cohort of 352 donors, the cumulative frequency of public TCR beta family members distinguished carriers of CMV infection plus the relevant HLA type.

Turning to this clonotype: The antigen this receptor binds is unknown. The sample holds no much larger clone one base away, and base qualities are not on file.

TCRdb shows the sequencer as Illumina HiSeq 1500. TCRdb applied fastp at Q25 and MiXCR to the public reads, then kept only in-frame beta chains. CDR3 protein duplicates are merged, each entry listing the most common genes and DNA. The sample table shows about 680,000 distinct CDR3 sequences, and 20% to 25% are seen once. The ten most abundant clones make up under 8.5% of the sample. From the cysteine up to the phenylalanine, the CDR3 has a length of 14 residues. Kept here is only the CDR3 DNA, which spans 42 bases and is read in frame from base 1. CDR1 and CDR2 (MGHRA, YSYEKL) derive from the germline V gene. Trimming takes 2 bases from V and 3 bases from J, and the germline ends sit 5 bases apart.

The sequenced material came from CD8+ T cells from PBMCs. This clonotype was obtained from a human donor in good health (CMV status not recorded). Some clones in this sample may be carry-over from other donors' samples. The chain is encoded by TRBV4-1 joined to TRBJ2-6; the D gene assignment is ambiguous. The sequenced DNA: TGCGCCAGCAGCCAATTAAATGGGGCCAACGTCCTGACTTTC. Its coded protein is CASSQLNGANVLTF.